This passage covers 21 T cell receptor beta chains from one sample sequenced in a study of blood T cell repertoires in COVID-19. Measured with immunoSEQ multiplex PCR; TCRdb has only the in-frame clones, and not every one. The sample includes 150,000 to 200,000 clones, approximately 89% of them seen just once. Sequences were obtained from peripheral blood. The source of these receptors is a woman aged 60 to 75 with acute or convalescent COVID-19.

CDR3: CASSFSSGSTDTQYF. The CDR3 DNA is TGTGCCAGTAGTTTCTCTAGCGGTAGCACAGATACGCAGTATTTT. The chain employs TRBV19 and TRBJ2-3, with TRBD2 matching 7 bases. Germline trimming cut 5 bases from V and 0 bases from J; bases unmatched to any gene: 5. The CDR3 has 15 residues. From germline, CDR1 is LNHDA and CDR2 SQIVND (reference sequence).

The rearrangement links TRBV7-2 to TRBJ1-5, with D possibly matching TRBD1 (5 bases). The CDR3 contains 15 residues. Between the trimmed V and J ends, which lost 1 base and 8 bases, there was a span of 15 bases. Per the germline V gene, CDR1 is SGHTA and CDR2 is FQGNSA. CDR3 nucleotide sequence: TGTGCCAGCAGCTTAGAATCCAGGGCCCGGGAGCCCCAGCATTTT. Protein sequence: CASSLESRAREPQHF.

A word on this clone: The identical CDR3 is also encoded by other nucleotide sequences in the sample. The CDR3 reads CASSQTSGSYEQYF. DNA for the CDR3: TGTGCCAGCAGTCAGACTAGCGGGTCCTACGAGCAGTACTTC. This rearrangement joins TRBV6-5 to TRBJ2-7; TRBD2 agrees at 10 bases. Trimming at V came to 5 bases and at J to 1 base, leaving 2 bases not matched to a gene. CDR1 and CDR2 from the germline V gene are MNHEY and SVGAGI. There are 14 residues in the CDR3.

The V call is TRBV18, the J call TRBJ1-2; D is perhaps TRBD1 (5 bases). V lost 4 bases to trimming and J lost 2 bases, with 11 bases between them. The CDR3 extends over 14 amino acids. Germline V lookup: CDR1 KGHSH, CDR2 LQKENI. The CDR3 region is CASSQGTVNYGYTF. The CDR3 region has the DNA TGTGCCAGCTCACAGGGGACTGTAAACTATGGCTACACCTTC.

The chain is built from TRBV19 and TRBJ1-2; tentative D call: TRBD1 (5 bases). The CDR3 spans 14 residues. V gave up 4 bases and J gave up 0 bases, with 9 bases separating them. Germline loops: CDR1 LNHDA, CDR2 SQIVND (reference sequence). The CDR3 nucleotides read TGTGCCAGTAGTACCGGACATGCTAACTATGGCTACACCTTC. Its translation: CASSTGHANYGYTF.

The V gene is TRBV3-1 (or the pseudogene TRBV3-2), the J gene TRBJ2-3, with D unresolved. Looked up from germline, CDR1 is LGHDT and CDR2 is YNNKEL (reference sequence). V gave up 2 bases and J gave up 6 bases, with 6 bases separating them. The CDR3 is made up of 12 amino acids. The CDR3 DNA reads TGTGCCAGCAGCCAATCACAGGATACGCAGTATTTT. Translated: CASSQSQDTQYF.

This chain links TRBV5-5 with TRBJ1-1; D gene unclear. This CDR3 has 12 residues. V was pared by 4 bases and J by 6 bases, with 10 bases between. In germline, CDR1 is SGHKS, CDR2 YYEKEE (reference sequence). CDR3 amino acids: CASSLATPEAFF. CDR3 nucleotide sequence: TGTGCCAGCAGCCTAGCGACCCCTGAAGCTTTCTTT.

The chain recombines TRBV7-9 with TRBJ1-2; 7 nucleotides align to TRBD1. V gave up 11 bases and J gave up 0 bases; unmatched junction bases: 15. The germline V gene has CDR1 SEHNR and CDR2 FQNEAQ (reference sequence). The CDR3 consists of 16 residues. CDR3 residues: CAGGQLWDSANYGYTF. The CDR3 DNA is TGTGCCGGGGGGCAACTTTGGGACAGTGCTAACTATGGCTACACCTTC.

The genes are TRBV28 and TRBJ1-4; the D is unclear. The CDR3 has 12 amino acids. Germline values: CDR1 MDHEN, CDR2 SYDVKM. V lost 6 bases, J lost 6 bases, and 8 bases lay in between. The CDR3 coding sequence is TGTGCCAGCAGCTCCCAGGATGAAAAACTGTTTTTT. Its protein is CASSSQDEKLFF.

The chain is built from TRBV20-1 and TRBJ1-5, with a weak D call TRBD1 (5 bases). Germline lookup yields CDR1 DFQATT and CDR2 SNEGSKA (reference sequence). Trimming pared 3 bases from V and 4 bases from J, leaving 13 bases between. The CDR3 is 14 residues long. CDR3 sequence: CSASLPGNNQPQHF. The CDR3 coding sequence is TGCAGTGCTAGTCTACCAGGGAATAATCAGCCCCAGCATTTT.

The V gene is TRBV15, the J gene TRBJ1-2, with TRBD1 as a possible D gene (6 bases). This CDR3 is 14 amino acids long. The ends were cut back, 1 base at V and 7 bases at J, with 13 bases in the middle. Germline CDR1 LNHNV, CDR2 YYDKDF (reference sequence). CDR3 in amino acids: CATSRGGAGAGYTF. The CDR3 bases are TGTGCCACCAGCAGAGGAGGGGCAGGGGCTGGCTACACCTTC.

This clone was picked up one time. The CDR3 loop reads CASRFPGTSGVFLQEQYF. Here the CDR3 DNA reads TGTGCAAGTCGCTTCCCCGGGACTAGCGGAGTATTCCTCCAGGAGCAGTACTTC. The rearrangement joins TRBV12-2 to TRBJ2-7; TRBD2, the table's D call, lacks a check against the DNA. TRBV12-2 is a listed pseudogene. The CDR3 totals 18 residues.

A few counts support this clone. The chain is built from TRBV11-3 and TRBJ1-1, with 8 bases identical to TRBD1. Per germline, CDR1 SGHNT and CDR2 YENEEA. The J segment lost 6 bases and the V segment lost 5 bases, leaving 5 bases of the junction unmatched. The CDR3 totals 13 residues. The chain's CDR3 is CASSDRGLSEAFF. The CDR3 nucleotides read TGTGCCAGCAGCGACAGGGGTTTATCTGAAGCTTTCTTT.

In its sample, this clone was seen once. This chain links TRBV7-9 with TRBJ2-2; tentative D call: TRBD2 (5 bases). In germline, CDR1 is SEHNR, CDR2 FQNEAQ (reference sequence). This CDR3 is 13 amino acids long. V lost 5 bases and J lost 15, with 19 bases in between. The CDR3 spells CASSNIAGIGLFF. In DNA, the CDR3 is TGTGCCAGCAGCAATATTGCCGGGATTGGGTTGTTTTTT.

The rearrangement uses TRBV6-5 and TRBJ1-6, with D perhaps TRBD1 (5 bases). This CDR3 is built from 15 residues. Germline assignment: CDR1 MNHEY and CDR2 SVGAGI. The germline V and J ends were trimmed by 1 base and 10 bases, with 14 bases remaining between them. CDR3 sequence reads: CASSYWGRGESPLHF. The CDR3 bases are TGTGCCAGCAGTTACTGGGGACGGGGGGAATCACCCCTCCACTTT.

The J gene is TRBJ1-1, the V gene TRBV6-5; 7 nucleotides agree with TRBD1. V lost 5 bases to trimming and J lost 4 bases; unmatched junction nucleotides: 7. Per the germline V gene, CDR1 is MNHEY and CDR2 is SVGAGI. This CDR3 contains 14 residues. In DNA form, the CDR3 reads TGTGCCAGCAGTACCGACAGGGTGGCCACTGAAGCTTTCTTT. This encodes CASSTDRVATEAFF.

This clone has a handful of counts. This CDR3 is CASSEAPATGIYGYTF. The CDR3 DNA sequence: TGTGCCAGCAGTGAAGCCCCTGCGACAGGGATCTATGGCTACACCTTC. The chain carries TRBV2 and TRBJ1-2, with 7 nucleotides matching TRBD1. V lost 0 bases to trimming and J lost 4 bases; unmatched junction nucleotides: 8. The germline V gene encodes CDR1 SNHLY and CDR2 FYNNEI. The CDR3 loop spans 16 amino acids. Filled out from reference TRBV2 and TRBJ1-2, the complete variable domain reads EPEVTQTPSHQVTQMGQEVILRCVPISNHLYFYWYRQILGQKVEFLVSFYNNEISEKSEIFDDQFSVERPDGSNFTLKIRSTKLEDSAMYFCASSEAPATGIYGYTFGSGTRLTVV.

This clone was counted once. This chain uses TRBV29-1 with TRBJ2-1; maybe TRBD2 (5 bases). Trimming shortened V by 6 bases and J by 8 bases, and 14 bases separated the two germline ends. This CDR3 is built from 12 residues. Germline lookup yields CDR1 SQVTM and CDR2 ANQGSEA. CDR3 loop: CSVTGDNDEQFF. The CDR3 nucleotides read TGCAGCGTGACCGGGGATAACGATGAGCAGTTCTTC.

The J gene is TRBJ1-1, the V gene TRBV5-1; 9 positions agree with TRBD1. With 2 bases clipped from V and 4 bases from J, the junction kept 15 bases outside the gene matches. CDR3 length: 18 residues. Germline assignment: CDR1 SGHRS and CDR2 YFSETQ. The CDR3 loop reads CASSFDTGGGPRGTEAFF. CDR3 DNA: TGCGCCAGCAGCTTTGACACAGGGGGCGGCCCGAGAGGCACTGAAGCTTTCTTT.

The rearrangement links TRBV2 to TRBJ1-3, with 7 bases lining up with TRBD1. V lost 10 bases, J lost 4 bases, and 7 bases stayed unmatched. Germline CDR1 is SNHLY and CDR2 is FYNNEI. The CDR3 is made up of 13 amino acids. The CDR3 DNA is TGTGCCAACCAGCCGGGACAGGGAAACACCATATATTTT. It yields the protein CANQPGQGNTIYF.

This clone appeared many times. The chain combines TRBV4-2 with TRBJ2-6; D is uncertain. Trimming stripped 1 base from V and 0 bases from J, with 16 bases between. The germline CDR1 and CDR2 sequences are LGHNA and YNFKEQ. The CDR3 loop spans 19 amino acids. CDR3 loop: CASSQVTAHSSSGANVLTF. In DNA form, the CDR3 reads TGTGCCAGCAGCCAAGTCACAGCCCACTCGAGCTCTGGGGCCAACGTCCTGACTTTC.